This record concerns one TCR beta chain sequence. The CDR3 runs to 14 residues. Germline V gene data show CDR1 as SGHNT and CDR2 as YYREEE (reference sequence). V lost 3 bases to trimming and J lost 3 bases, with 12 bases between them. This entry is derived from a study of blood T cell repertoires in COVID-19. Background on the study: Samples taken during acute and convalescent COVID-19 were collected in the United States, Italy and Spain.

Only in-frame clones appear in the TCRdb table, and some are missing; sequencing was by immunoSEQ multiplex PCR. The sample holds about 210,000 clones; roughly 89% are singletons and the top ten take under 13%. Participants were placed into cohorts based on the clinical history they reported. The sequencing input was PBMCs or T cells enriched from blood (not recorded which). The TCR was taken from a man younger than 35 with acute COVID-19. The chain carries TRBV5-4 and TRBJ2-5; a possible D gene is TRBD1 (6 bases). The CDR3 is CASSYRDTEETQYF. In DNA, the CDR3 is TGTGCCAGCAGCTATAGGGACACGGAAGAGACCCAGTACTTC.